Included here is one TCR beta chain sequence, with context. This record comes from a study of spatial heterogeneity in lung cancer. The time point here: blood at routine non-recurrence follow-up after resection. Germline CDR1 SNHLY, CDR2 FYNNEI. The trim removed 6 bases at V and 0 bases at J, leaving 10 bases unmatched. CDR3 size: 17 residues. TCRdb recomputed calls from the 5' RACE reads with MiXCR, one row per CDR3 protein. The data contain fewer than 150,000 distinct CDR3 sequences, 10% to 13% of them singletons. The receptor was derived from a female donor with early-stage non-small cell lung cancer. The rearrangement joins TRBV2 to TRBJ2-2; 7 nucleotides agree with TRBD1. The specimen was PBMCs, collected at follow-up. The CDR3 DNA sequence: TGTGCCAGCAGGACGAATTCAGGGGGACCGAACACCGGGGAGCTGTTTTTT. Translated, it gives CASRTNSGGPNTGELFF.